The T cell receptor (beta chain) described here comes from a study of T-cell memory formation after mild COVID-19. In the study overall: Across donors, TCR clusters were largely donor specific. Study results and caveats: Pre-infection memory showed some responding clones, and this suggested that cross-reactive memory joined.

The table lists this clonotype with many counts. Its antigen is as yet unknown. The CDR3 runs to 15 residues. V lost 0 bases and J 2 bases, leaving 10 bases between the germline ends. Germline CDR1 reads SEHNR; CDR2 reads FQNEAQ (reference sequence). TCRdb re-called the 5' RACE reads through MiXCR, storing one row per CDR3 protein. The sample has about 350,000 distinct CDR3 sequences, 20% to 25% seen once; the top ten hold roughly 23%. The V and J genes are TRBV7-9 and TRBJ1-2; the D gene is possibly TRBD1 (6 bases). The sample taken for sequencing was PBMCs or a T cell subset sorted from them (not recorded which). The clonotype originates from a man aged 18 to 30 who had mild COVID-19 (a few samples of this study predate the infection). Cell type and time point are not known. The CDR3 bases are TGTGCCAGCAGCTTAGCTGCGGACAGAAACTATGGCTACACCTTC. This encodes CASSLAADRNYGYTF.